These 3 T cell receptor beta chains originate from one sample sequenced in a study of T cell responses to AZD1222 COVID-19 vaccine. Some clones are missing from TCRdb's copy, which holds only in-frame ones; the method was immunoSEQ multiplex PCR. The repertoire has roughly 80,000 clones, 90% of them found once; the top ten carry 5.4%. Sequencing was performed on peripheral blood, taken 28 days after the second AZD1222 dose. These receptors were collected from an adult who received the AZD1222 COVID-19 vaccine.

The rearrangement joins TRBV27 to TRBJ1-1; D remains unclear. CDR3 length: 13 amino acids. Germline-derived CDR1 and CDR2 are MNHEY and SMNVEV (reference sequence). V lost 5 bases to trimming and J lost 3 bases, with 10 bases between them. DNA for the CDR3: TGTGCCAGCAGTCCCAACTCGGACACTGAAGCTTTCTTT. Encoded protein: CASSPNSDTEAFF.

For this clone: The CDR3 carries no conserved terminal phenylalanine or tryptophan, so it likely arises from a read error. It is unclear where the CDR3 begins or ends on the DNA, so no DNA is shown, and the CDR3 is as TCRdb lists it. The V call is TRBV3-1 (or the pseudogene TRBV3-2), the J call TRBJ1-1; TRBD1, the table's D call, lacks a check against the DNA. CDR1 is LGHDT, CDR2 YNNKEL, per germline (reference sequence). With termini counted, the CDR3 has 12 amino acids. This chain's CDR3 is CASSQDRPGIVL.

The V and J genes are TRBV7-6 and TRBJ2-5; maybe TRBD2 (6 bases). The CDR3 is made up of 14 amino acids. Germline CDR1 reads SGHVS; CDR2 reads FNYEAQ. V was pared by 2 bases and J by 1 base, with 8 bases between. Here the CDR3 reads CASSLLGGQETQYF. CDR3 sequence (DNA): TGTGCCAGCAGCTTATTGGGGGGCCAAGAGACCCAGTACTTC.